This T cell receptor beta chain was retrieved from a study of Ad26.COV2.S vaccination and SARS-CoV-2 variants. In the study overall: Ad26.COV2.S arm of COV1001 included the donor. Overall study findings and caveats: It was reported that spike-specific CD8+ and CD4+ T cell responses were substantially broad after vaccination.

A word on this clone: Its antigen is not identified.

Looked up from germline, CDR1 is LNHNV and CDR2 is YYDKDF (reference sequence). This CDR3 region has 14 residues. V dropped 5 bases and J dropped 5; count of bases not matched to a gene: 2. Sequencing used immunoSEQ multiplex PCR; TCRdb keeps in-frame clones, though not all of them. In the table there are hundreds of thousands of clones, around 92% of which are singletons. Treatment noted: roughly 19 received Ad26.COV2.S at low or high dose, single or two shots; 5 received placebo; per-sample allocation not given. Specimens were obtained on day 63 following the first vaccine or placebo injection. Boston provided a donor who was an adult aged 18-55 years.

This chain connects TRBV15 to TRBJ2-1; 11 bases map to TRBD2. This receptor was obtained from a person between 18 and 65 years old who received the Ad26.COV2.S COVID-19 vaccine or a placebo. The sample consisted of peripheral blood, taken in a trial of Ad26.COV2.S vaccine versus placebo. Here the CDR3 reads CATSGGLADNEQFF. In DNA, the CDR3 is TGTGCCACCAGCGGGGGACTAGCGGACAATGAGCAGTTCTTC. The complete variable domain, with remaining parts taken from reference TRBV15 and TRBJ2-1, reads DAMVIQNPRYQVTQFGKPVTLSCSQTLNHNVMYWYQQKSSQAPKLLFHYYDKDFNNEADTPDNFQSRRPNTSFCFLDIRSPGLGDTAMYLCATSGGLADNEQFFGPGTRLTVL.